This T cell receptor (beta chain) comes out of a study of shared clonotypes between healthy human individuals. For the study at large: Researchers drew samples from a couple of women and a few men aged 18 to 49.

The CDR3 consists of 16 residues. V lost 3 bases and J 0 bases, leaving 12 bases between the germline ends. In germline, CDR1 is MGHRA, CDR2 YSYEKL. Note on this clone: Other DNA sequences within the sample encode an identical CDR3.

Each subset's genomic DNA was shared equally among a number of immunoSEQ plates. About 200 ng DNA, tens of thousands of T cell genomes, went into each sorted-subset replicate PCR. The protocol was immunoSEQ multiplex PCR, while the TCRdb copy is restricted to in-frame clones and leaves out a portion. In the table there are approximately 2.1 million clones, 80% to 95% of which are singletons. Splitting the CD4+ cells yielded a CD45RA+ naive subset and a CD45RA-negative memory subset. Sequences were obtained from naive CD4+ T cells from PBMCs. Subset in this sample: CD45RA+ positively selected. The gene calls are TRBV4-1 and TRBJ1-3, with D possibly being TRBD1 (5 bases). This receptor was taken from a man aged 18-30 years in good health. Some clones in this sample may be carry-over from other donors' samples. The chain's CDR3 is CASSHPTGDSGNTIYF. Written as DNA, the CDR3 is TGCGCCAGCAGCCATCCAACAGGTGACTCTGGAAACACCATATATTTT.